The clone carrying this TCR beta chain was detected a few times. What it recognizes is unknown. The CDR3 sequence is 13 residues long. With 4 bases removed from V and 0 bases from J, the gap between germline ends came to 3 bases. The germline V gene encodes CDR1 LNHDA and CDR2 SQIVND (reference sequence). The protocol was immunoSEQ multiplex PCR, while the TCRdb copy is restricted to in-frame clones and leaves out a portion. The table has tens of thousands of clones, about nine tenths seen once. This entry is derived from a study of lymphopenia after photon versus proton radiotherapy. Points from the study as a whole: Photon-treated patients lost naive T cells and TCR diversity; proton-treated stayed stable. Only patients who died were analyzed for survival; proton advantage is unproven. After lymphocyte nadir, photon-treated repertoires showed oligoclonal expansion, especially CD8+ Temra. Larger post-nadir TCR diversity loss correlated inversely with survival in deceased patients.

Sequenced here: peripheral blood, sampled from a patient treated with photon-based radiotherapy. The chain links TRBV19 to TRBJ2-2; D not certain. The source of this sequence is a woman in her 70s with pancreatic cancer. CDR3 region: CASSNPNTGELFF. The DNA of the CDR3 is TGTGCCAGTAGTAACCCGAACACCGGGGAGCTGTTTTTT.